This entry lists 22 T cell receptor beta chains sequenced from one sample in a study of T cell responses to AZD1222 COVID-19 vaccine. Sequencing was performed with immunoSEQ multiplex PCR; in TCRdb, only in-frame clones are kept and a portion is missing. The sample holds roughly 80,000 clones; around nine tenths are singletons and the top ten take 3.5% to 5%. The sample here was peripheral blood, taken on day 0 of MenACWY control vaccination. The receptors stem from an adult in good health.

This rearrangement joins TRBV7-2 to TRBJ2-5, with D possibly being TRBD1 (5 bases). CDR1 is SGHTA and CDR2 is FQGNSA in the germline V gene. Between the trimmed V and J ends, which lost 2 bases and 1 base, there was a span of 11 bases. CDR3 length equals 15 residues. The DNA of the CDR3 is TGTGCCAGCAGCTTATTCTGGGGCCCCCAAGAGACCCAGTACTTC. Translation: CASSLFWGPQETQYF.

J is TRBJ1-4 and V is TRBV19, with D perhaps TRBD1 (5 bases). CDR1 LNHDA and CDR2 SQIVND come from the germline V gene (reference sequence). The CDR3 is 16 amino acids. Between the trimmed V and J ends, which lost 4 bases and 0 bases, there was a span of 12 bases. CDR3 coding DNA: TGTGCCAGTAGTACCTCGGGACGTACAACTAATGAAAAACTGTTTTTT. This codes for CASSTSGRTTNEKLFF. Full variable domain (remainder filled in from reference TRBV19 and TRBJ1-4): DGGITQSPKYLFRKEGQNVTLSCEQNLNHDAMYWYRQDPGQGLRLIYYSQIVNDFQKGDIAEGYSVSREKKESFPLTVTSAQKNPTAFYLCASSTSGRTTNEKLFFGSGTQLSVL.

The V call is TRBV28, the J call TRBJ1-5; TRBD1 is a possible D gene (5 bases). Germline CDR1 and CDR2: MDHEN and SYDVKM. The CDR3 is made up of 13 amino acids. V shed 6 bases and J shed 1 base, with 7 bases lying between them. The CDR3 here is CASRRDSNQPQHF. CDR3 bases: TGTGCCAGCAGACGGGACAGCAATCAGCCCCAGCATTTT.

The chain carries TRBV4-1 and TRBJ2-3, with a tentative D call TRBD2 (5 bases). Deletions cut 1 base from V and 3 bases from J, with 14 bases between. Germline loops: CDR1 MGHRA, CDR2 YSYEKL. The CDR3 runs to 16 residues. As DNA, the CDR3 is TGCGCCAGCAGCCAAGGGTATGAGGGTCGAACAGATACGCAGTATTTT. This translates into CASSQGYEGRTDTQYF.

The chain couples TRBV6-2 or TRBV6-3 to TRBJ2-7, with D possibly being TRBD2 (5 bases). The CDR3 loop spans 12 amino acids. Germline V gene sequence: CDR1 MNHEY, CDR2 SVGEGT. Deletions cut 5 bases from V and 4 bases from J, with 9 bases between. CDR3 residues: CASSGSGYEQYF. CDR3 DNA sequence: TGTGCCAGCAGTGGGAGTGGGTACGAGCAGTACTTC.

This clone has more than one count but fewer than ten. The chain combines TRBV7-2 with TRBJ1-3; unclear D gene. Per the germline V gene, CDR1 is SGHTA and CDR2 is FQGNSA. The CDR3 spans 15 residues. Trimming removed 1 base at V and 1 base at J, with 8 bases between. CDR3 sequence reads: CASSLGVVSGNTIYF. CDR3 nucleotides: TGTGCCAGCAGCTTAGGGGTGGTGTCTGGAAACACCATATATTTT. Full variable domain (rest looked up from reference TRBV7-2 and TRBJ1-3): GAGVSQSPSNKVTEKGKDVELRCDPISGHTALYWYRQSLGQGLEFLIYFQGNSAPDKSGLPSDRFSAERTGGSVSTLTIQRTQQEDSAVYLCASSLGVVSGNTIYFGEGSWLTVV.

The gene calls are TRBV9 and TRBJ2-7, with unresolved D. Germline CDR1 and CDR2: SGDLS and YYNGEE. The CDR3 extends over 16 amino acids. V was shortened by 4 bases and J by 3 bases, with 20 bases between the two germline ends. CDR3 protein: CASSPHYILALYEQYF. The CDR3, as DNA: TGTGCCAGCAGCCCACACTATATTCTTGCCCTCTACGAGCAGTACTTC.

Remarks on this clone: Other DNA sequences of this sample code for an identical CDR3. V is TRBV19 and J is TRBJ2-4; tentatively, D is TRBD1 (5 bases). This CDR3 contains 14 residues. Germline loops: CDR1 LNHDA, CDR2 SQIVND (reference sequence). With 6 bases removed from V and 1 base from J, the gap between germline ends came to 10 bases. The DNA for the CDR3 is TGTGCCAGTAGCCTCCAGGGCGCCAAAAACATTCAGTACTTC. This gives the protein CASSLQGAKNIQYF.

The chain uses TRBV19 and TRBJ1-5; D gene ambiguous. The CDR3 runs to 14 residues. CDR1 and CDR2 from the germline V gene are LNHDA and SQIVND (reference sequence). Trimming stripped 11 bases from V and 3 bases from J, with 17 bases between. CDR3 DNA sequence: TGTGCCTGCCAGCGAGGGCCGCTCAATCAGCCCCAGCATTTT. Protein product: CACQRGPLNQPQHF.

This chain joins TRBV28 and TRBJ1-5, with TRBD1 identical over 9 bases. Trimming took 5 bases from V and 0 from J; bases not matched to a gene: 8. CDR3 length: 17 residues. Looked up from germline, CDR1 is MDHEN and CDR2 is SYDVKM. CDR3 sequence (DNA): TGTGCCAGCAGTACTCCCCGGGACAGGGATAGCAATCAGCCCCAGCATTTT. Protein product: CASSTPRDRDSNQPQHF.

The genes are TRBV28 and TRBJ1-1; D uncertain. The CDR3 loop spans 14 amino acids. CDR1 is MDHEN, CDR2 SYDVKM, per germline. Between the trimmed V and J ends, which lost 7 bases and 0 bases, there was a span of 12 bases. The CDR3 loop is CASTADTVNTEAFF. The CDR3 DNA reads TGTGCCAGCACCGCTGACACCGTGAACACTGAAGCTTTCTTT.

This chain connects TRBV27 to TRBJ2-2, with a possible D match to TRBD2 (5 bases). Trimming removed 2 bases at V and 5 bases at J, with 15 bases between. Germline CDR1 is MNHEY and CDR2 is SMNVEV (reference sequence). The CDR3 is made up of 16 amino acids. This CDR3 is CASSLNAGYLTGELFF. The CDR3 DNA is TGTGCCAGCAGTTTAAACGCGGGTTACTTGACCGGGGAGCTGTTTTTT.

The CDR3 sequence: CASSGGEQYF. The CDR3 nucleotides read TGCGCCAGCTCCGGGGGGGAGCAGTACTTC. J is TRBJ2-7 and V is TRBV10-1; 7 positions agree with TRBD2. CDR1 is WNHNN and CDR2 is SYGVQD in the germline V gene (reference sequence). J was trimmed by 7 bases and V by 8 bases; bases with no gene match: 2. The CDR3 consists of 10 residues.

The chain is built from TRBV30 and TRBJ1-2, with D possibly being TRBD1 (6 bases). The CDR3 has 14 amino acids. V lost 5 bases and J lost 6, with 19 bases in between. In germline, CDR1 is GTSNPN, CDR2 SVGIG (reference sequence). Written as DNA, the CDR3 is TGTGCCTGGGACTTTATTGGGACAATGAATGGCTACACCTTC. Translation gives CAWDFIGTMNGYTF.

J is TRBJ2-3 and V is TRBV2, with 11 bases that match TRBD2. The CDR3 is 15 residues long. J lost 2 bases, V lost 7 bases, and 5 bases had no gene match. Germline assignment: CDR1 SNHLY and CDR2 FYNNEI. DNA of the CDR3: TGTGCCAGCATCCCGGGACTAGCGGACACAGATACGCAGTATTTT. Protein product: CASIPGLADTDTQYF.

The chain links TRBV12-3 or TRBV12-4 to TRBJ1-2; D unresolved. This CDR3 is 11 amino acids long. Trimming pared 3 bases from V and 8 bases from J, leaving 7 bases between. CDR3 sequence: CASSFGGGYTF. The CDR3 nucleotides are TGTGCCAGCAGTTTCGGAGGGGGCTACACCTTC.

Regarding this clone: Compared with germline, one end of the junction differs, possibly owing to a read error. J is TRBJ1-2 and V is TRBV29-1; D may be TRBD1 (5 bases). CDR1 is SQVTM and CDR2 is ANQGSEA in the germline V gene. This CDR3 contains 8 residues. CDR3 DNA sequence: TGCAGCGTGGGGGGTGGCCTCTTC. Amino acids: CSVGGGLF.

This chain connects TRBV5-6 to TRBJ2-1; 7 bases are shared with TRBD2. The CDR3 covers 15 residues. After removal of 3 bases from V and 5 bases from J, the junction contained 8 bases not matched to a gene. CDR1 and CDR2 (germline): SGHDT, YYEEEE. CDR3 DNA sequence: TGTGCCAGCAGCTGGCCGGGACTATCACACAATGAGCAGTTCTTC. Its protein is CASSWPGLSHNEQFF. Supplemented by reference TRBV5-6 and TRBJ2-1, the full variable domain reads DAGVTQSPTHLIKTRGQQVTLRCSPKSGHDTVSWYQQALGQGPQFIFQYYEEEERQRGNFPDRFSGHQFPNYSSELNVNALLLGDSALYLCASSWPGLSHNEQFFGPGTRLTVL.

The V call is TRBV3-1 (or the pseudogene TRBV3-2), the J call TRBJ2-1; TRBD2 matches 9 bases. This CDR3 comprises 15 residues. With V trimmed by 4 bases and J by 7 bases, 8 bases remained unmatched. Germline V gene data show CDR1 as LGHDT and CDR2 as YNNKEL (reference sequence). CDR3 DNA: TGTGCCAGCAGCCCATCTAGCGGGGCGTCGAATGAGCAGTTCTTC. This encodes CASSPSSGASNEQFF.

The rearrangement uses TRBV12-3 or TRBV12-4 and TRBJ1-1, with D perhaps TRBD1 (6 bases). Trimming removed 6 bases from V and 8 bases from J, with 13 bases in between. The CDR3 is 12 residues long. The CDR3 nucleotides are TGTGCCAGCAGCTCCTCCGGACAGGAAGCTTTCTTT. Protein: CASSSSGQEAFF.

The rearrangement joins TRBV7-2 to TRBJ2-2; 7 bases are shared with TRBD1. This CDR3 comprises 15 residues. The J segment lost 6 bases and the V segment lost 3 bases, leaving 7 bases of the junction unmatched. In germline, CDR1 is SGHTA, CDR2 FQGNSA. The CDR3, as DNA: TGTGCCAGCAGCTTTGGGGACAGAAGAGCCGGGGAGCTGTTTTTT. Translated, it gives CASSFGDRRAGELFF. The whole variable domain, remainder taken from reference TRBV7-2 and TRBJ2-2, is GAGVSQSPSNKVTEKGKDVELRCDPISGHTALYWYRQSLGQGLEFLIYFQGNSAPDKSGLPSDRFSAERTGGSVSTLTIQRTQQEDSAVYLCASSFGDRRAGELFFGEGSRLTVL.

The chain carries TRBV10-1 and TRBJ1-5, with 12 bases fitting TRBD1. The CDR3 consists of 16 residues. The J segment lost 2 bases and the V segment lost 8 bases, leaving 7 bases of the junction unmatched. Germline assignment: CDR1 WNHNN and CDR2 SYGVQD (reference sequence). The CDR3: CASSSGQGAGNQPQHF. CDR3 nucleotides: TGCGCCAGCTCCTCGGGACAGGGGGCCGGCAATCAGCCCCAGCATTTT.